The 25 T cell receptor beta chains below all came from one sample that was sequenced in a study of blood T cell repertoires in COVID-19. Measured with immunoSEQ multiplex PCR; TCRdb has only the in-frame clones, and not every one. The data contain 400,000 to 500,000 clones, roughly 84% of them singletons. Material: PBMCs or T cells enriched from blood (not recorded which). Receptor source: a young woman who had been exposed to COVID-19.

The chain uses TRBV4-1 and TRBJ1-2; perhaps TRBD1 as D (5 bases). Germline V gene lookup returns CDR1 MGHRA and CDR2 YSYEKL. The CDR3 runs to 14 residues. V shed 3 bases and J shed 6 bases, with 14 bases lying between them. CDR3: CASSHPYDSDGYTF. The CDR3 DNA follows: TGCGCCAGCAGCCATCCTTATGACAGTGATGGCTACACCTTC.

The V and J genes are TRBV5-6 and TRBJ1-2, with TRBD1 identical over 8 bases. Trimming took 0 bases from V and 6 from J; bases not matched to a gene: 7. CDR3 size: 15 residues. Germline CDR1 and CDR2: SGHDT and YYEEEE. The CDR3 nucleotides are TGTGCCAGCAGCTTGGTCCCAGGGGGCGAGAATGGCTACACCTTC. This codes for CASSLVPGGENGYTF.

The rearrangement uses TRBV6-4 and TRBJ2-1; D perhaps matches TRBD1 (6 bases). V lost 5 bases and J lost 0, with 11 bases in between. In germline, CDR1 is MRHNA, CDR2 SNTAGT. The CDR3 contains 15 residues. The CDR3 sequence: CASSPGQISYNEQFF. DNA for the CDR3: TGTGCCAGCAGTCCAGGACAGATCTCCTACAATGAGCAGTTCTTC.

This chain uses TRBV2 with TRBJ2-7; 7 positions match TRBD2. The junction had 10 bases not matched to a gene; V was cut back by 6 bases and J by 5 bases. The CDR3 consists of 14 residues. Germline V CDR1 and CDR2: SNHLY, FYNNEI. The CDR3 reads CASRIAGDRNEQYF. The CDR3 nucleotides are TGTGCCAGCAGGATCGCGGGAGATCGGAACGAGCAGTACTTC.

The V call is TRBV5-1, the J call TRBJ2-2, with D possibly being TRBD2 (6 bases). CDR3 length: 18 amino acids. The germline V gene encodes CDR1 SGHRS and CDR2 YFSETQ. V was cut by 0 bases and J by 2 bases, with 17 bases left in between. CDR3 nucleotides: TGCGCCAGCAGCTTGGATTGGCCGGGAGCGCCAAACACCGGGGAGCTGTTTTTT. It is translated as CASSLDWPGAPNTGELFF.

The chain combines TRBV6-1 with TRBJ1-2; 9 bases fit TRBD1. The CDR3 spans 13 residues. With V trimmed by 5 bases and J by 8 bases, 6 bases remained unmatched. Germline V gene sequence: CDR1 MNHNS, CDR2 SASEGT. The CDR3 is CASSFSGTGGYTF. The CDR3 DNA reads TGTGCCAGCAGTTTTTCCGGGACAGGGGGCTACACCTTC.

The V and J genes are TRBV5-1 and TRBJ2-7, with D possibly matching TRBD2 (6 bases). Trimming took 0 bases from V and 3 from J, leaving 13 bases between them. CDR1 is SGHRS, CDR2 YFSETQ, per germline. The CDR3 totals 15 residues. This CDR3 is CASSLAAGMYYEQYF. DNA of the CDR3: TGCGCCAGCAGCTTGGCGGCGGGAATGTACTACGAGCAGTACTTC. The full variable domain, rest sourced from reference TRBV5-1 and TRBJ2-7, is KAGVTQTPRYLIKTRGQQVTLSCSPISGHRSVSWYQQTPGQGLQFLFEYFSETQRNKGNFPGRFSGRQFSNSRSEMNVSTLELGDSALYLCASSLAAGMYYEQYFGPGTRLTVT.

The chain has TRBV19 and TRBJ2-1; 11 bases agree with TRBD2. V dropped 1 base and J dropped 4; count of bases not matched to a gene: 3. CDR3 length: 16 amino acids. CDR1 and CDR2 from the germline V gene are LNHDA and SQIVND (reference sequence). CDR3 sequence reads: CASSIGGTSGYNEQFF. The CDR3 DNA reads TGTGCCAGTAGTATAGGGGGGACTAGCGGTTACAATGAGCAGTTCTTC. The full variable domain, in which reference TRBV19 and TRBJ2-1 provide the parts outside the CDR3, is DGGITQSPKYLFRKEGQNVTLSCEQNLNHDAMYWYRQDPGQGLRLIYYSQIVNDFQKGDIAEGYSVSREKKESFPLTVTSAQKNPTAFYLCASSIGGTSGYNEQFFGPGTRLTVL.

This chain's CDR3 is CASSLGDKPQNTEAFF. In DNA form, the CDR3 reads TGTGCCAGCAGCTTAGGGGACAAGCCTCAGAACACTGAAGCTTTCTTT. The chain carries TRBV7-6 and TRBJ1-1; D is perhaps TRBD1 (6 bases). CDR3 length: 16 residues. Germline lookup yields CDR1 SGHVS and CDR2 FNYEAQ. V was shortened by 1 base and J by 1 base, with 13 bases between the two germline ends.

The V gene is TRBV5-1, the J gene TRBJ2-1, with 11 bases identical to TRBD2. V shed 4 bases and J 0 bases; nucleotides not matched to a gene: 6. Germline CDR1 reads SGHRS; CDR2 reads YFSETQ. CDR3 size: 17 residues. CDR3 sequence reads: CASSGEGLADSYNEQFF. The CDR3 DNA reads TGCGCCAGCAGCGGGGAGGGACTAGCGGACTCCTACAATGAGCAGTTCTTC.

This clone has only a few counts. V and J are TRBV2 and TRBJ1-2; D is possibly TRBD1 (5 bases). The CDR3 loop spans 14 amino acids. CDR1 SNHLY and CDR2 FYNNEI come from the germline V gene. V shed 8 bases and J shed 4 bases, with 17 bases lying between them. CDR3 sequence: CASPQRDRLYGYTF. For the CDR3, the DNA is TGTGCCAGCCCCCAGCGGGACCGACTCTATGGCTACACCTTC.

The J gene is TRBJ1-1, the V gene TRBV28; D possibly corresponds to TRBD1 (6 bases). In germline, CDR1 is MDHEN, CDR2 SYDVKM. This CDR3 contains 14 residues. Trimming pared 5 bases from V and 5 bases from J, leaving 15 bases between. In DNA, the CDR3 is TGTGCCAGCAGTCTCCAACAGGGCTTAACTGAAGCTTTCTTT. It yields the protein CASSLQQGLTEAFF.

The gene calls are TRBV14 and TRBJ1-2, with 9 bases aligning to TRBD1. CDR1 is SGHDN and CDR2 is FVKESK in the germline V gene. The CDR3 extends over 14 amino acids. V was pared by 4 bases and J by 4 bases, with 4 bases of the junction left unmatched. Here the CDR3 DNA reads TGTGCCAGCAGCCTAACAGGGGGCGGCTATGGCTACACCTTC. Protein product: CASSLTGGGYGYTF. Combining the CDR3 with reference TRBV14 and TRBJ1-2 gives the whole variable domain EAGVTQFPSHSVIEKGQTVTLRCDPISGHDNLYWYRRVMGKEIKFLLHFVKESKQDESGMPNNRFLAERTGGTYSTLKVQPAELEDSGVYFCASSLTGGGYGYTFGSGTRLTVV.

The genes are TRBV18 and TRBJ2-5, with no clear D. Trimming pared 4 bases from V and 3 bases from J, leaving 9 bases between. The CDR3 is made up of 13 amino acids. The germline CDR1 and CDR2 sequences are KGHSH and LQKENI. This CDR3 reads CASSLGVEETQYF. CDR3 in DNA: TGTGCCAGCTCACTCGGAGTTGAAGAGACCCAGTACTTC.

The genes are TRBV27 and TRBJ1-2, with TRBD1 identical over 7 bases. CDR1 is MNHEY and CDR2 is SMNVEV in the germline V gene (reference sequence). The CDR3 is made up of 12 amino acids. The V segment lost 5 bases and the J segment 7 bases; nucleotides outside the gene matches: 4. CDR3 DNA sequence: TGTGCCAGCAGTACAAACAGGGGTGGCTACACCTTC. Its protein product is CASSTNRGGYTF.

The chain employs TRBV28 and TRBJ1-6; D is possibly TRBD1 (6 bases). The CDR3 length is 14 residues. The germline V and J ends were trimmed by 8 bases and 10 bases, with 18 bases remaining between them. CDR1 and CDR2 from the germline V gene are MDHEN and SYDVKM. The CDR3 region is CASGSPLGTSPLHF. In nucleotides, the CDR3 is TGTGCCAGCGGGTCGCCTCTCGGGACATCACCCCTCCACTTT.

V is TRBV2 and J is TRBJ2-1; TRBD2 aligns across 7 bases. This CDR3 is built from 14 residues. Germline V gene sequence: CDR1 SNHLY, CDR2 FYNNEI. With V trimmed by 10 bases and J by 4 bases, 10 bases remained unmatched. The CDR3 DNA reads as TGTGCCATTTCTACCGGGACTAAGTACAATGAGCAGTTCTTC. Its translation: CAISTGTKYNEQFF.

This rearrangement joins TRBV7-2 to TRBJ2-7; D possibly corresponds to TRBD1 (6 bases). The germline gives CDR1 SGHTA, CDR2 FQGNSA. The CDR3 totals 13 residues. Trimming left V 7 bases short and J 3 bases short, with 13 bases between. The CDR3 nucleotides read TGTGCCAGCAAACCTAGGGGGATCTACGAGCAGTACTTC. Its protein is CASKPRGIYEQYF.

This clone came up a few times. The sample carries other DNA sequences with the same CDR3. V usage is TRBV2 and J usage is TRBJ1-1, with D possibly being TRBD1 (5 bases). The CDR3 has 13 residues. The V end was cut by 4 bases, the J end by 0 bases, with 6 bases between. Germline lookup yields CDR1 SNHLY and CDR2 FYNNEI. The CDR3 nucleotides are TGTGCCAGCAGTGGACAGTTGAACACTGAAGCTTTCTTT. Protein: CASSGQLNTEAFF.

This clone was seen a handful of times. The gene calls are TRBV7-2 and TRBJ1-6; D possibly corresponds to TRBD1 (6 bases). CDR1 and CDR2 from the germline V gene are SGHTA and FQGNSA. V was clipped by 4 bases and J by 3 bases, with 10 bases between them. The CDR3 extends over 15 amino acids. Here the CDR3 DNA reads TGTGCCAGCAGCTCGTACAGGGTCTATAATTCACCCCTCCACTTT. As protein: CASSSYRVYNSPLHF.

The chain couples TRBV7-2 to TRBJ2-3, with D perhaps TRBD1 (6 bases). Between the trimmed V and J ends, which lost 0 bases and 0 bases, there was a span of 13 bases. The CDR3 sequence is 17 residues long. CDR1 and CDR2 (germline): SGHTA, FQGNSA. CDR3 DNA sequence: TGTGCCAGCAGCTTAGCGGGGGCCATCCTGAGCACAGATACGCAGTATTTT. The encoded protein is CASSLAGAILSTDTQYF.

DNA of the CDR3: TGTGCCAGCTCACCACCGGGGGGTATTCGGGAAAAACTGTTTTTT. Translated: CASSPPGGIREKLFF. This chain links TRBV18 with TRBJ1-4, with a weak D call TRBD1 (5 bases). Germline V gives CDR1 KGHSH, CDR2 LQKENI. Trimming cost V 0 bases and J 8 bases, with 13 bases left between them. This CDR3 contains 15 residues. Together with reference TRBV18 and TRBJ1-4, the CDR3 gives the full variable domain: NAGVMQNPRHLVRRRGQEARLRCSPMKGHSHVYWYRQLPEEGLKFMVYLQKENIIDESGMPKERFSAEFPKEGPSILRIQQVVRGDSAAYFCASSPPGGIREKLFFGSGTQLSVL.

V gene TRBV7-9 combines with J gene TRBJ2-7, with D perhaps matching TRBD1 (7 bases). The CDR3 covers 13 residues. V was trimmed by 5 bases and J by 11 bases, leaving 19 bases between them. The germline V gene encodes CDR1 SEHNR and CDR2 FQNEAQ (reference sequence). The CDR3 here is CASSPGGSGQEYF. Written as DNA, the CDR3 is TGTGCCAGCAGCCCAGGCGGTAGCGGACAGGAGTACTTC. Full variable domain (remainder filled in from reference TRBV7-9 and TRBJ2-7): DTGVSQNPRHKITKRGQNVTFRCDPISEHNRLYWYRQTLGQGPEFLTYFQNEAQLEKSRLLSDRFSAERPKGSFSTLEIQRTEQGDSAMYLCASSPGGSGQEYFGPGTRLTVT.

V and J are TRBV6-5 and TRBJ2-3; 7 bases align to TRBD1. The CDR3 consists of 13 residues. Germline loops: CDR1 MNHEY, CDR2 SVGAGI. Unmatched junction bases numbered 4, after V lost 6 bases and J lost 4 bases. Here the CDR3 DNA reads TGTGCCAGCAGGACAGGGTTTGCAGATACGCAGTATTTT. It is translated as CASRTGFADTQYF.

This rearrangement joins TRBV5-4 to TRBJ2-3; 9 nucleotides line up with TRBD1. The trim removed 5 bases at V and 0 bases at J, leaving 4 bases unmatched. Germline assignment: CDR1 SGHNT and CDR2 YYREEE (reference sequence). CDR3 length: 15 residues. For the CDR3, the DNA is TGTGCCAGCAGACCGGGACAGGGAAGCACAGATACGCAGTATTTT. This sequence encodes CASRPGQGSTDTQYF. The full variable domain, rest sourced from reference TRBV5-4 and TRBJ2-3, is ETGVTQSPTHLIKTRGQQVTLRCSSQSGHNTVSWYQQALGQGPQFIFQYYREEENGRGNFPPRFSGLQFPNYSSELNVNALELDDSALYLCASRPGQGSTDTQYFGPGTRLTVL.